These 12 T cell receptor beta chains came from one sample sequenced in a study of control samples from healthy donors and cancer patients. The data were produced by immunoSEQ multiplex PCR, yet TCRdb's version contains in-frame clones alone and is incomplete. The profile shows about 90,000 clones, more than 80% of them singletons. Sequencing was done on a sample of blood. Source of these receptors: a woman in her thirties in good health.

The V and J genes are TRBV19 and TRBJ2-7, with D possibly called TRBD1 or TRBD2 (5 bases each). V lost 5 bases and J lost 2, with 19 bases in between. CDR1 is LNHDA and CDR2 is SQIVND in the germline V gene (reference sequence). The CDR3 covers 16 residues. CDR3 sequence (DNA): TGTGCCAGTAGTCTTACTCCTAGGGACCGTCCCTACGAGCAGTACTTC. Protein sequence: CASSLTPRDRPYEQYF. Variable domain in full (rest from reference TRBV19 and TRBJ2-7): DGGITQSPKYLFRKEGQNVTLSCEQNLNHDAMYWYRQDPGQGLRLIYYSQIVNDFQKGDIAEGYSVSREKKESFPLTVTSAQKNPTAFYLCASSLTPRDRPYEQYFGPGTRLTVT.

V usage is TRBV4-1 and J usage is TRBJ2-2; tentative D call: TRBD2 (5 bases). CDR3 length: 14 residues. CDR1 is MGHRA and CDR2 is YSYEKL in the germline V gene. V dropped 4 bases and J dropped 1 base, with 7 bases sitting between them. The CDR3 here is CASSRRENTGELFF. The CDR3 DNA sequence: TGCGCCAGCAGCCGACGGGAGAACACCGGGGAGCTGTTTTTT.

The chain has TRBV7-2 and TRBJ2-5, with 9 bases lining up with TRBD2. CDR3 size: 15 residues. Trimming at V came to 2 bases and at J to 2 bases, leaving 3 bases not matched to a gene. The germline V gene encodes CDR1 SGHTA and CDR2 FQGNSA. The chain's CDR3 is CASSLTLAGQETQYF. CDR3 in DNA: TGTGCCAGCAGCTTAACCCTAGCGGGGCAAGAGACCCAGTACTTC. The full variable domain, completed using reference TRBV7-2 and TRBJ2-5, is GAGVSQSPSNKVTEKGKDVELRCDPISGHTALYWYRQSLGQGLEFLIYFQGNSAPDKSGLPSDRFSAERTGGSVSTLTIQRTQQEDSAVYLCASSLTLAGQETQYFGPGTRLLVL.

This chain uses TRBV20-1 with TRBJ1-1, with a tentative D call TRBD1 (5 bases). V was pared by 3 bases and J by 5 bases, with 13 bases between. The CDR3 consists of 13 residues. Germline CDR1 reads DFQATT; CDR2 reads SNEGSKA (reference sequence). The CDR3 coding sequence is TGCAGTGCTAGTGGAGGGGTTGAAACTGAAGCTTTCTTT. This sequence encodes CSASGGVETEAFF.

The V and J genes are TRBV29-1 and TRBJ1-2; 9 bases align to TRBD1. The CDR3 runs to 13 residues. The V gene end was trimmed by 3 bases and the J gene end by 7 bases; junction bases not matched to a gene: 6. Germline V CDR1 and CDR2: SQVTM, ANQGSEA. CDR3 residues: CSVDNRGRGGYTF. The CDR3, as DNA: TGCAGCGTTGATAACAGGGGGCGCGGTGGCTACACCTTC.

The V call is TRBV28, the J call TRBJ2-7; D call uncertain. Trimming left V 4 bases short and J 4 bases short, with 20 bases between. The CDR3 spans 16 residues. Germline V gives CDR1 MDHEN, CDR2 SYDVKM. CDR3 sequence reads: CASSSRQAHLIYEQYF. In DNA, the CDR3 is TGTGCCAGCAGTTCCCGCCAGGCCCACCTAATATACGAGCAGTACTTC.

The chain is built from TRBV5-6 and TRBJ2-3; D ambiguous. The germline gives CDR1 SGHDT, CDR2 YYEEEE. The length of the CDR3 is 11 residues. V dropped 4 bases and J dropped 3 bases, with 3 bases sitting between them. The CDR3 DNA reads as TGTGCCAGCAGCGTTACAGATACGCAGTATTTT. Its protein product is CASSVTDTQYF.

The chain carries TRBV9 and TRBJ2-3; 7 bases match TRBD2. V lost 1 base, J lost 2 bases, and 7 bases stayed unmatched. The CDR3 loop spans 16 amino acids. CDR1 SGDLS and CDR2 YYNGEE come from the germline V gene. Written as DNA, the CDR3 is TGTGCCAGCAGCGTAACGCAAAGCGGGACCACAGATACGCAGTATTTT. Amino acid sequence: CASSVTQSGTTDTQYF.

The chain employs TRBV5-3 and TRBJ1-6; D might be TRBD1 (5 bases). TRBV5-3 is sorted into the ORF group, with uncertain function. V lost 5 bases to trimming and J lost 6 bases, with 12 bases between them. The CDR3 sequence is 14 residues long. The DNA of the CDR3 is TGTGCCAGAAGTGGGGCTAGCTGTAATTCACCCCTCCACTTT. It is translated as CARSGASCNSPLHF.

This chain links TRBV6-6 with TRBJ1-6; 7 bases are a match to TRBD1. Germline V gene lookup returns CDR1 MNHNY and CDR2 SVGAGI (reference sequence). This CDR3 contains 14 residues. The ends lost 2 bases at V and 8 bases at J; junction bases unmatched: 3. CDR3: CASSYDRVDSPLHF. CDR3 nucleotides: TGTGCCAGCAGTTACGACAGGGTGGATTCACCCCTCCACTTT.

The chain recombines TRBV2 with TRBJ2-5; D may be TRBD2 (6 bases). CDR3 length: 18 residues. Germline lookup yields CDR1 SNHLY and CDR2 FYNNEI. The V end lost 5 bases, the J end lost 0 bases, and 22 bases lay between the germline ends. CDR3 nucleotides: TGTGCCAGCAGTACCGGGACTTTAAAGAGCCGGTACCAAGAGACCCAGTACTTC. Translated: CASSTGTLKSRYQETQYF.

The rearrangement joins TRBV6-5 to TRBJ2-7; 7 nucleotides line up with TRBD2. The J segment lost 2 bases and the V segment lost 5 bases, leaving 9 bases of the junction unmatched. From germline, CDR1 is MNHEY and CDR2 SVGAGI. The CDR3 runs to 15 residues. The CDR3 region is CASSPGTTPTYEQYF. The CDR3 DNA sequence: TGTGCCAGCAGTCCCGGGACTACACCTACCTACGAGCAGTACTTC.